The source of this T cell receptor beta chain is a study of T cell responses to AZD1222 COVID-19 vaccine. Findings and caveats of the study: Donors skewed white British and female; clonal diversity was possibly underestimated. Repertoires were obtained only post-peak T cell response. Vaccination with two AZD1222 doses was followed by a rise in Spike-specific TCR breadth and depth.

In regard to this clone: Its cognate antigen is unknown.

The protocol was immunoSEQ multiplex PCR, while the TCRdb copy is restricted to in-frame clones and leaves out a portion. The sample carries roughly 93,000 clones, about nine tenths recorded once. V shed 2 bases and J 8 bases; nucleotides not matched to a gene: 10. The length of the CDR3 is 15 residues. The germline gives CDR1 ENHRY, CDR2 SYGVKD. Recipients boosted at about 4 weeks or about 12 weeks are pooled. The chain combines TRBV10-3 with TRBJ1-2; 8 bases are a match to TRBD1. This sample comprised peripheral blood, obtained 28 days after the second AZD1222 dose. The TCR was taken from an adult who received the AZD1222 COVID-19 vaccine. The CDR3 nucleotides read TGTGCCATCAGTGAGGCGACAGGGGAGGATAGGGGCTACACCTTC. It codes for CAISEATGEDRGYTF.